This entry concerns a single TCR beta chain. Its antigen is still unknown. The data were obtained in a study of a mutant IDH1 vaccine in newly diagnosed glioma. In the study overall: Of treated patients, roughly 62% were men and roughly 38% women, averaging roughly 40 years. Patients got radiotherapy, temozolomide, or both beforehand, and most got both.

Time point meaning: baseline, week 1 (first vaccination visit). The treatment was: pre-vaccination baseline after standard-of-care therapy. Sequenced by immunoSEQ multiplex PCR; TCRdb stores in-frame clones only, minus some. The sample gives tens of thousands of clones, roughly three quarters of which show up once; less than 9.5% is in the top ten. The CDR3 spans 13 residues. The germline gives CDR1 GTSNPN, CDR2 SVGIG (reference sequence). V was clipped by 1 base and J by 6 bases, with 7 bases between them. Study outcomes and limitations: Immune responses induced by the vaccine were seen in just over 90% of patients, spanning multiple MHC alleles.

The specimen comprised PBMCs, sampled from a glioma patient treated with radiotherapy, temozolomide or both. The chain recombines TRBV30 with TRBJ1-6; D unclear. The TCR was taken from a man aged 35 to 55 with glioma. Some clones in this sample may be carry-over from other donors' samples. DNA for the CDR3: TGTGCCTGGAGTGGACGGAGTAATTCACCCCTCCACTTT. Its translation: CAWSGRSNSPLHF.